The 15 T cell receptor beta chains below were found in one sample sequenced in a study of blood T cell repertoires in COVID-19. The repertoire was sequenced with immunoSEQ multiplex PCR; TCRdb's copy has only in-frame clones and lacks some. The table records approximately 52,000 clones, more than 85% of them present only once. The sample consisted of peripheral blood. The receptors shown here come from a man aged 45-65 years with acute or convalescent COVID-19.

This sequence joins TRBV10-2 and TRBJ1-1; D not certain. V was pared by 0 bases and J by 3 bases, with 11 bases between. The CDR3 contains 15 residues. Germline V gives CDR1 WSHSY, CDR2 SAAADI. In DNA, the CDR3 is TGCGCCAGCAGTGAGTCTGCACCGAGGGACACTGAAGCTTTCTTT. Its protein product is CASSESAPRDTEAFF.

The chain couples TRBV30 to TRBJ1-2; D unclear. The ends were cut back, 2 bases at V and 8 bases at J, with 15 bases in the middle. CDR1 is GTSNPN, CDR2 SVGIG, per germline (reference sequence). The CDR3 is 13 residues long. CDR3 DNA: TGTGCCTGGAGTTCTTCCGGAGCTTACGGCTACACCTTC. Its protein product is CAWSSSGAYGYTF.

The rearrangement links TRBV5-6 to TRBJ2-7; 9 bases map to TRBD1. CDR3 length: 18 amino acids. The V gene end was trimmed by 5 bases and the J gene end by 7 bases; junction bases not matched to a gene: 22. Germline CDR1 SGHDT, CDR2 YYEEEE. In DNA form, the CDR3 reads TGTGCCAGCAGTTTCTGGGTCTTGTCCGGGACAGGGATGGGAGAGCAGTACTTC. Its protein is CASSFWVLSGTGMGEQYF.

This chain uses TRBV6-6 with TRBJ2-7; no firm D call. There are 11 residues in the CDR3. The germline CDR1 and CDR2 sequences are MNHNY and SVGAGI (reference sequence). The V gene lost 4 bases and the J gene lost 6 bases, with 7 bases spanning the gap. CDR3 sequence reads: CASSFSSEQYF. The DNA of the CDR3 is TGTGCCAGCAGTTTTAGTAGCGAGCAGTACTTC.

The chain uses TRBV7-8 and TRBJ2-1; TRBD1 is a possible D gene (6 bases). V was clipped by 2 bases and J by 6 bases, with 14 bases between them. CDR1 is SGHVS, CDR2 FQNEAQ, per germline. The CDR3 loop spans 15 amino acids. The CDR3 DNA sequence: TGTGCCAGCAGCTTACAACAGGGTTGGGGCAATGAGCAGTTCTTC. Encoded protein: CASSLQQGWGNEQFF.

The rearrangement uses TRBV19 and TRBJ1-3; D not certain. The CDR3 length is 14 residues. Germline-derived CDR1 and CDR2 are LNHDA and SQIVND (reference sequence). V lost 7 bases to trimming and J lost 0 bases, with 10 bases between them. CDR3 DNA sequence: TGTGCCAGTACGCGCAAAAGCTCTGGAAACACCATATATTTT. It codes for CASTRKSSGNTIYF.

This chain links TRBV6-6 with TRBJ2-3; TRBD2 might be the D (5 bases). Germline V gene data show CDR1 as MNHNY and CDR2 as SVGAGI (reference sequence). This CDR3 is built from 16 residues. With 5 bases removed from V and 0 bases from J, the gap between germline ends came to 15 bases. The CDR3 nucleotides read TGTGCCAGCAGTGTAGGAGTCCGGGGTAGCACAGATACGCAGTATTTT. This translates into CASSVGVRGSTDTQYF.

This chain connects TRBV5-4 to TRBJ2-1; tentative D call: TRBD1 (5 bases). With 2 bases removed from V and 6 bases from J, the gap between germline ends came to 6 bases. CDR1 and CDR2 from the germline V gene are SGHNT and YYREEE (reference sequence). CDR3 length: 12 amino acids. Written as DNA, the CDR3 is TGTGCCAGCAGCTTAGACAGCAATGAGCAGTTCTTC. Amino acids: CASSLDSNEQFF.

This chain connects TRBV24-1 to TRBJ2-1; 8 bases line up with TRBD2. The CDR3 totals 13 residues. Germline CDR1 and CDR2: KGHDR and SFDVKD. V lost 3 bases, J lost 10 bases, and 4 bases stayed unmatched. The CDR3 bases are TGTGCCACCAGTGATGAACTAGCGGAAGAGCAGTTCTTC. It translates to CATSDELAEEQFF.

This chain uses TRBV29-1 with TRBJ1-2, with TRBD1 matching over 10 bases. In germline, CDR1 is SQVTM, CDR2 ANQGSEA. CDR3 size: 12 residues. The ends lost 8 bases at V and 2 bases at J; junction bases unmatched: 2. CDR3 nucleotide sequence: TGCAGCCGACAGGGGGCGAACTATGGCTACACCTTC. Protein product: CSRQGANYGYTF.

CDR3 sequence reads: CASSLGGATNEQFF. CDR3 in DNA: TGTGCCAGCAGCTTGGGGGGCGCAACGAATGAGCAGTTCTTC. This chain joins TRBV5-4 and TRBJ2-1, with TRBD1 as a possible D gene (5 bases). Germline CDR1 SGHNT, CDR2 YYREEE (reference sequence). Between the trimmed V and J ends, which lost 0 bases and 7 bases, there was a span of 11 bases. This CDR3 has 14 amino acids.

The chain combines TRBV6-5 with TRBJ2-7; D perhaps matches TRBD1 (5 bases). Germline V gene data show CDR1 as MNHEY and CDR2 as SVGAGI. Trimming pared 6 bases from V and 2 bases from J, leaving 14 bases between. This CDR3 spans 14 amino acids. CDR3 sequence: CASRDNVGTYEQYF. As DNA, the CDR3 is TGTGCCAGCAGGGACAATGTAGGGACCTACGAGCAGTACTTC.

The chain joins TRBV24-1 to TRBJ1-5, with no clear D. Trimming took 6 bases from V and 2 from J, leaving 7 bases between them. This CDR3 has 13 residues. CDR1 KGHDR and CDR2 SFDVKD come from the germline V gene. The CDR3 protein is CATSPGGNQPQHF. The CDR3 DNA follows: TGTGCCACCAGTCCCGGGGGCAATCAGCCCCAGCATTTT.

The V and J genes are TRBV16 and TRBJ1-1, with D perhaps matching TRBD1 (5 bases). V was pared by 5 bases and J by 6 bases, with 10 bases between. The germline gives CDR1 KGHSY, CDR2 FQNENV. CDR3 length: 12 amino acids. CDR3 sequence: CASSEEGAEAFF. The CDR3 nucleotides are TGTGCCAGCAGCGAAGAAGGGGCTGAAGCTTTCTTT.

This sequence joins TRBV21-1 and TRBJ2-2; the tabulated D call, TRBD1, remains unverified against the DNA. TRBV21-1 is reported as a pseudogene. The CDR3 has 14 amino acids. The CDR3 DNA reads TGTGCCATACCTCTCCAGGGCGCGACCGGGGAGCTGTTTTTT. It is translated as CAIPLQGATGELFF.